A selection of T cell receptor beta chains follows, all from one sample in a study of blood T cell repertoires in COVID-19. The protocol was immunoSEQ multiplex PCR, while the TCRdb copy is restricted to in-frame clones and leaves out a portion. The sample has about 180,000 clones, roughly nine tenths seen once; the top ten hold approximately 2.9%. Sequencing was carried out using peripheral blood. The receptor set was obtained from a woman in her 30s with active or convalescent COVID-19. Each CDR3 is given with its conserved first and last residue. A D gene is named only where the DNA matches it firmly. The size field is filled for only some rows; it gives once, few, many or a size class.

J: TRBJ2-6; D: -; V: TRBV18; size: -; CDR3: CASSPIGTGSSGANVLTF; DNA: TGTGCCAGCTCACCTATCGGGACTGGAAGCTCTGGGGCCAACGTCCTGACTTTC
J: TRBJ2-5; D: -; V: TRBV6-5; size: -; CDR3: CASSYSRRGNQETQYF; DNA: TGTGCCAGCAGTTACAGCAGACGGGGAAACCAAGAGACCCAGTACTTC
J: TRBJ2-7; D: TRBD1; V: TRBV28; size: -; CDR3: CASSFSVSGTGGHHEQYF; DNA: TGTGCCAGCAGTTTTTCTGTATCCGGGACAGGGGGCCATCACGAGCAGTACTTC
J: TRBJ1-6; D: TRBD1; V: TRBV6-5; size: -; CDR3: CASMTTGTGTSPLHF; DNA: TGTGCCAGCATGACCACCGGGACAGGGACTTCACCCCTCCACTTT
J: TRBJ1-2; D: -; V: TRBV19; size: -; CDR3: CASKIPGIYGYTF; DNA: TGTGCCAGTAAAATTCCAGGGATTTATGGCTACACCTTC
J: TRBJ2-2; D: TRBD1; V: TRBV6-5; size: -; CDR3: CASSYGTVGTGELFF; DNA: TGTGCCAGCAGTTACGGGACAGTTGGCACCGGGGAGCTGTTTTTT
J: TRBJ2-2; D: -; V: TRBV6-5; size: -; CDR3: CASKRERFTGELFF; DNA: TGTGCCAGCAAACGGGAGAGGTTTACCGGGGAGCTGTTTTTT
J: TRBJ1-1; D: -; V: TRBV11-2; size: many; CDR3: CASSSSGADTEAFF; DNA: TGTGCCAGCAGCTCTTCAGGGGCGGACACTGAAGCTTTCTTT
J: TRBJ2-2; D: TRBD1; V: TRBV27; size: -; CDR3: CASSPQGAANTGELFF; DNA: TGTGCCAGCAGTCCCCAGGGGGCGGCGAACACCGGGGAGCTGTTTTTT
J: TRBJ2-7; D: TRBD1; V: TRBV18; size: -; CDR3: CASSPLTTGGHEQYF; DNA: TGTGCCAGCTCACCACTTACTACAGGGGGCCACGAGCAGTACTTC
J: TRBJ1-1; D: -; V: TRBV30; size: -; CDR3: CAWSRDRRNTEAFF; DNA: TGTGCCTGGAGTCGCGACAGGAGGAACACTGAAGCTTTCTTT